This note documents a single TCR beta chain sequence. Its antigen is not known. The entry originates in a study of T cell responses to AZD1222 COVID-19 vaccine. Findings and limits, study-wide: Donors skewed white British and female; clonal diversity was possibly underestimated. Dominant CD4 TCR responses targeted spike regions 160-218 and 743-854. Close to half of spike-specific TCRs reportedly recognize unmutated variant regions. Spike-specific TCR breadth rose after two AZD1222 doses, and depth rose as well.

Libraries were prepared by immunoSEQ multiplex PCR; TCRdb keeps only in-frame clonotypes and omits some of them. The sample shows approximately 100,000 clones, nearly 90% of them seen only once. Germline V lookup: CDR1 LNHDA, CDR2 SQIVND (reference sequence). The V and J ends lost 4 bases and 0 bases, in that order; junction bases with no gene match: 8. There are 17 residues in the CDR3. This specimen was peripheral blood, taken on day 0 of MenACWY control vaccination. This rearrangement joins TRBV19 to TRBJ1-1; 10 bases agree with TRBD1. The source of this sequence is an adult in good health. The CDR3 sequence: CASSKTTGGLMNTEAFF. CDR3 bases: TGTGCCAGTAGTAAGACGACAGGGGGCCTAATGAACACTGAAGCTTTCTTT.